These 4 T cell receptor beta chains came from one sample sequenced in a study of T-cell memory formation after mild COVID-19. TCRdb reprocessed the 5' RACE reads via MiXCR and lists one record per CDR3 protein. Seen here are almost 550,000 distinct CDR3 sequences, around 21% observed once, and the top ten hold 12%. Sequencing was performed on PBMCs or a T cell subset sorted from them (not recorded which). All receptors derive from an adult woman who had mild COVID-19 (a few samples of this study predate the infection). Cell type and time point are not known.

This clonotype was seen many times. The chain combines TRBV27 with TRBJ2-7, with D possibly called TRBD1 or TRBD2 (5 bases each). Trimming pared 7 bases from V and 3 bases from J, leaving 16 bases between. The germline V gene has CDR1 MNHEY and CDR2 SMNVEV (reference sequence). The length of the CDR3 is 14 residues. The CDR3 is CASTQGGLLYEQYF. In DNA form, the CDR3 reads TGTGCCAGCACCCAGGGCGGGCTTCTCTACGAGCAGTACTTC.

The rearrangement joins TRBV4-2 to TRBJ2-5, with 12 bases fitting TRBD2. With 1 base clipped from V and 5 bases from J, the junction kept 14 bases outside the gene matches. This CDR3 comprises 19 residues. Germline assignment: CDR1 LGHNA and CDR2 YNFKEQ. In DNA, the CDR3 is TGTGCCAGCAGCCAAGCTGTTCTAGCGGGGGGGCCCTTACGGGAGACCCAGTACTTC. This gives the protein CASSQAVLAGGPLRETQYF.

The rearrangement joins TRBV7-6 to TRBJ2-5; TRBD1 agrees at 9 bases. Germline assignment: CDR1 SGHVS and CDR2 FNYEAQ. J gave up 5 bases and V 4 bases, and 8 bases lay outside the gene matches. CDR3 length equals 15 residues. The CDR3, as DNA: TGTGCCAGCAGCTCATGGACAGGGGTCTGGGAGACCCAGTACTTC. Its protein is CASSSWTGVWETQYF.

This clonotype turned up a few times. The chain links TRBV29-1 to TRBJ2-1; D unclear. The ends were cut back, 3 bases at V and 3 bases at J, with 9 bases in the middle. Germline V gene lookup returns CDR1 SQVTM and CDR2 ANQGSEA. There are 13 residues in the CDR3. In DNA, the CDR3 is TGCAGCGTTGATCCTCGTGGCTACAATGAGCAGTTCTTC. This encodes CSVDPRGYNEQFF.